This TCR beta chain was recorded in a study of T-cell memory formation after mild COVID-19. TCRdb re-analysed the 5' RACE reads in MiXCR, keeping a single row per CDR3 protein. The table records approximately 560,000 distinct CDR3 sequences, roughly 17% of them present only once. The clonotype comes from an adult woman who had mild COVID-19 (a few samples of this study predate the infection). Cell type and time point are not known. The sequencing sample was made of PBMCs or a T cell subset sorted from them (not recorded which).

Written as DNA, the CDR3 is TGTGCCAGCAGTTATTCGAGGGCGGTAGCAGATACGCAGTATTTT. Translation gives CASSYSRAVADTQYF. This rearrangement joins TRBV6-2 or TRBV6-3 to TRBJ2-3, with D tentatively TRBD2 (5 bases). Trimming cost V 3 bases and J 4 bases, with 14 bases left between them. The CDR3 covers 15 residues. The germline CDR1 and CDR2 sequences are MNHEY and SVGEGT.